One sample yielded the 24 T cell receptor beta chains listed below, sequenced in a study of blood T cell repertoires in COVID-19. The protocol was immunoSEQ multiplex PCR, while the TCRdb copy is restricted to in-frame clones and leaves out a portion. The sample holds 25,000 to 35,000 clones; 88% are singletons and the top ten take roughly 28%. Sequenced sample: peripheral blood. These receptors were obtained from a human donor in a cohort sampled during active COVID-19.

The chain couples TRBV4-1 to TRBJ2-1, with a tentative D call TRBD1 (6 bases). CDR1 is MGHRA and CDR2 is YSYEKL in the germline V gene. The CDR3 has 16 residues. The V end lost 0 bases, the J end lost 0 bases, and 9 bases lay between the germline ends. This chain's CDR3 is CASSQERGSSYNEQFF. CDR3 DNA sequence: TGCGCCAGCAGCCAAGAAAGGGGGAGCTCCTACAATGAGCAGTTCTTC.

DNA of the CDR3: TGCGCCAGCAGCTACGGGACAGGGACCTACAATGAGCAGTTCTTC. It codes for CASSYGTGTYNEQFF. The rearrangement links TRBV5-1 to TRBJ2-1; the match to TRBD1 covers 9 bases. Germline CDR1 is SGHRS and CDR2 is YFSETQ. V lost 3 bases to trimming and J lost 2 bases; unmatched junction nucleotides: 3. This CDR3 is 15 amino acids long. Using reference TRBV5-1 and TRBJ2-1 for the parts outside the CDR3, the full variable domain is KAGVTQTPRYLIKTRGQQVTLSCSPISGHRSVSWYQQTPGQGLQFLFEYFSETQRNKGNFPGRFSGRQFSNSRSEMNVSTLELGDSALYLCASSYGTGTYNEQFFGPGTRLTVL.

This clone was detected once. The V call is TRBV11-2, the J call TRBJ2-5; maybe TRBD1 (6 bases). CDR3 size: 13 residues. Per the germline V gene, CDR1 is SGHAT and CDR2 is FQNNGV. Trimming took off 2 bases at V and 9 bases at J, with 13 bases between the two ends. In nucleotides, the CDR3 is TGTGCCAGCAGCTTATTGGGGGCCGTCTCCCAGTACTTC. Translating gives CASSLLGAVSQYF.

The J gene is TRBJ2-1, the V gene TRBV7-9; D gene unclear. With 2 bases removed from V and 6 bases from J, the gap between germline ends came to 5 bases. CDR1 SEHNR and CDR2 FQNEAQ come from the germline V gene (reference sequence). The CDR3 loop spans 12 amino acids. CDR3: CASSLSGNEQFF. In DNA form, the CDR3 reads TGTGCCAGCAGCTTATCCGGCAATGAGCAGTTCTTC. The full variable domain, with the rest looked up from reference TRBV7-9 and TRBJ2-1, is DTGVSQNPRHKITKRGQNVTFRCDPISEHNRLYWYRQTLGQGPEFLTYFQNEAQLEKSRLLSDRFSAERPKGSFSTLEIQRTEQGDSAMYLCASSLSGNEQFFGPGTRLTVL.

The chain uses TRBV5-1 and TRBJ2-3; D perhaps matches TRBD2 (6 bases). The CDR3 length is 13 residues. CDR1 is SGHRS, CDR2 YFSETQ, per germline. Trimming took 0 bases from V and 5 from J, leaving 7 bases between them. In DNA form, the CDR3 reads TGCGCCAGCAGCTTGGTCGGGGGAGATACGCAGTATTTT. Protein product: CASSLVGGDTQYF. Filled out from reference TRBV5-1 and TRBJ2-3, the complete variable domain reads KAGVTQTPRYLIKTRGQQVTLSCSPISGHRSVSWYQQTPGQGLQFLFEYFSETQRNKGNFPGRFSGRQFSNSRSEMNVSTLELGDSALYLCASSLVGGDTQYFGPGTRLTVL.

J is TRBJ2-2 and V is TRBV11-1, with 8 bases lining up with TRBD1. The CDR3 runs 15 residues. The germline CDR1 and CDR2 sequences are SGHAT and FQDESV (reference sequence). The J segment lost 2 bases and the V segment lost 3 bases, leaving 2 bases of the junction unmatched. CDR3 sequence reads: CASSFQGANTGELFF. The CDR3 coding sequence is TGTGCCAGCAGCTTCCAGGGGGCAAACACCGGGGAGCTGTTTTTT. The full variable domain, completed using reference TRBV11-1 and TRBJ2-2, is EAEVAQSPRYKITEKSQAVAFWCDPISGHATLYWYRQILGQGPELLVQFQDESVVDDSQLPKDRFSAERLKGVDSTLKIQPAELGDSAMYLCASSFQGANTGELFFGEGSRLTVL.

The chain combines TRBV6-5 with TRBJ2-7, with 7 bases identical to TRBD1. This CDR3 region has 13 residues. Germline CDR1 reads MNHEY; CDR2 reads SVGAGI. The V and J ends lost 5 bases and 5 bases, in that order; junction bases with no gene match: 6. CDR3 amino acids: CASSRTGAHEQYF. The DNA of the CDR3 is TGTGCCAGCAGTCGAACAGGGGCCCACGAGCAGTACTTC.

J is TRBJ1-1 and V is TRBV19; a possible D gene is TRBD1 (5 bases). The CDR3 is made up of 13 amino acids. The germline V and J ends were trimmed by 6 bases and 1 base, with 9 bases remaining between them. In germline, CDR1 is LNHDA, CDR2 SQIVND (reference sequence). CDR3 DNA sequence: TGTGCCAGTAGCGACAGTAGGAACACTGAAGCTTTCTTT. Translating it yields CASSDSRNTEAFF.

The chain joins TRBV6-6 to TRBJ2-7; D may be TRBD2 (6 bases). CDR3 length: 14 residues. Germline V gene data show CDR1 as MNHNY and CDR2 as SVGAGI (reference sequence). V was clipped by 10 bases and J by 3 bases, with 19 bases between them. The CDR3: CATLGGDPFYEQYF. As DNA, the CDR3 is TGTGCCACCCTGGGAGGAGACCCTTTCTACGAGCAGTACTTC.

V gene TRBV4-1 combines with J gene TRBJ2-2, with D maybe TRBD2 (5 bases). Trimming stripped 1 base from V and 8 bases from J, with 17 bases between. Germline CDR1 and CDR2: MGHRA and YSYEKL. CDR3 length equals 16 residues. The CDR3 bases are TGCGCCAGCAGCCAAGCCAACATGGGGAGTGGTGGGGAGCTGTTTTTT. This codes for CASSQANMGSGGELFF.

J is TRBJ2-7 and V is TRBV5-1; TRBD1 aligns across 7 bases. The germline gives CDR1 SGHRS, CDR2 YFSETQ. With V trimmed by 6 bases and J by 0 bases, 6 bases remained unmatched. The CDR3 length is 14 residues. The chain's CDR3 is CASTVQGDSYEQYF. The CDR3 DNA reads as TGCGCCAGCACTGTGCAGGGGGACTCCTACGAGCAGTACTTC. The full variable domain, its missing parts supplied by reference TRBV5-1 and TRBJ2-7, is KAGVTQTPRYLIKTRGQQVTLSCSPISGHRSVSWYQQTPGQGLQFLFEYFSETQRNKGNFPGRFSGRQFSNSRSEMNVSTLELGDSALYLCASTVQGDSYEQYFGPGTRLTVT.

J is TRBJ1-2 and V is TRBV6-2 or TRBV6-3; D is unclear. The CDR3 has 12 amino acids. Germline CDR1 and CDR2: MNHEY and SVGEGT. V lost 2 bases and J lost 8, with 9 bases in between. The chain's CDR3 is CASSYPPRGYTF. The CDR3 bases are TGTGCCAGCAGTTACCCACCTCGGGGCTACACCTTC.

The genes are TRBV3-1 (or the pseudogene TRBV3-2) and TRBJ1-1, with a possible D match to TRBD1 (5 bases). V shed 4 bases and J shed 0 bases, with 9 bases lying between them. This CDR3 spans 14 amino acids. Germline loops: CDR1 LGHDT, CDR2 YNNKEL (reference sequence). The CDR3 nucleotides read TGTGCCAGCAGCCCCAGGGCCATGAACACTGAAGCTTTCTTT. Translating it yields CASSPRAMNTEAFF.

This rearrangement joins TRBV30 to TRBJ1-3, with 7 bases that match TRBD1. Trimming cost V 2 bases and J 7 bases; bases outside gene matches: 8. The CDR3 covers 14 residues. Looked up from germline, CDR1 is GTSNPN and CDR2 is SVGIG (reference sequence). The CDR3 loop reads CAWSTGTVGNTIYF. The CDR3 bases are TGTGCCTGGAGTACCGGGACAGTCGGTAACACCATATATTTT.

This sequence joins TRBV27 and TRBJ1-2, with 8 positions matching TRBD1. From germline, CDR1 is MNHEY and CDR2 SMNVEV (reference sequence). This CDR3 spans 18 amino acids. The trim removed 3 bases at V and 4 bases at J, leaving 16 bases unmatched. Written as DNA, the CDR3 is TGTGCCAGCAGTTTGAGGGTAGCGGCAGGGGGCGTCGTCTATGGCTACACCTTC. It is translated as CASSLRVAAGGVVYGYTF.

The chain is built from TRBV7-9 and TRBJ2-7; the D is unclear. The CDR3 sequence is 14 residues long. Trimming pared 6 bases from V and 1 base from J, leaving 13 bases between. Germline V gene data show CDR1 as SEHNR and CDR2 as FQNEAQ (reference sequence). Here the CDR3 DNA reads TGTGCCAGCAGTGTTGTGGGCTTATCCTACGAGCAGTACTTC. It encodes CASSVVGLSYEQYF.

The gene calls are TRBV27 and TRBJ2-7, with D perhaps TRBD2 (5 bases). V lost 7 bases and J 6 bases, leaving 13 bases between the germline ends. This CDR3 has 12 amino acids. Germline loops: CDR1 MNHEY, CDR2 SMNVEV (reference sequence). The CDR3 DNA follows: TGTGCCAGCATGGTTAGCGTTTGCGAGCAGTACTTC. The encoded protein is CASMVSVCEQYF.

This chain connects TRBV19 to TRBJ1-5, with D possibly matching TRBD1 (6 bases). Trimming removed 6 bases from V and 0 bases from J, with 12 bases in between. Germline CDR1 LNHDA, CDR2 SQIVND (reference sequence). CDR3 length: 15 residues. The DNA of the CDR3 is TGTGCCAGTAGAACGGGGACACATAGCAATCAGCCCCAGCATTTT. Amino acids: CASRTGTHSNQPQHF.

V is TRBV7-8 and J is TRBJ2-1; 12 nucleotides agree with TRBD2. Germline loops: CDR1 SGHVS, CDR2 FQNEAQ. Trimming removed 5 bases from V and 0 bases from J; junction bases left unmatched: 11. This CDR3 is 19 amino acids long. The CDR3 sequence is CASSPLASGGAGSYNEQFF. Written as DNA, the CDR3 is TGTGCCAGCAGCCCCCTGGCTAGCGGGGGGGCGGGCTCCTACAATGAGCAGTTCTTC.

As for this clone: One end of the junction varies from germline; a read error may be responsible. The V and J genes are TRBV2 and TRBJ2-7; TRBD2 is a possible D gene (5 bases). This CDR3 region has 15 residues. Per the germline V gene, CDR1 is SNHLY and CDR2 is FYNNEI. CDR3 in amino acids: CASSEAPAAAYQQYF. CDR3 nucleotides: TGTGCCAGCAGTGAAGCGCCAGCGGCGGCCTACCAGCAGTACTTC. Full variable domain (rest looked up from reference TRBV2 and TRBJ2-7): EPEVTQTPSHQVTQMGQEVILRCVPISNHLYFYWYRQILGQKVEFLVSFYNNEISEKSEIFDDQFSVERPDGSNFTLKIRSTKLEDSAMYFCASSEAPAAAYQQYFGPGTRLTVT.

The CDR3 region is CASWRPNTEAFF. The CDR3 nucleotides are TGTGCCAGCTGGCGGCCGAACACTGAAGCTTTCTTT. This chain uses TRBV6-6 with TRBJ1-1; D gene ambiguous. Germline loops: CDR1 MNHNY, CDR2 SVGAGI (reference sequence). Between the trimmed V and J ends, which lost 8 bases and 1 base, there was a span of 8 bases. The CDR3 extends over 12 amino acids.

The chain has TRBV2 and TRBJ2-1, with D hard to call. The CDR3 has 11 amino acids. The germline CDR1 and CDR2 sequences are SNHLY and FYNNEI. V lost 5 bases and J lost 4, with 3 bases in between. In DNA, the CDR3 is TGTGCCAGCAGTATATACAATGAGCAGTTCTTC. It translates to CASSIYNEQFF.

V gene TRBV2 combines with J gene TRBJ1-1; D is possibly TRBD1 (6 bases). CDR1 and CDR2 (germline): SNHLY, FYNNEI. The CDR3 has 12 residues. V dropped 3 bases and J dropped 10 bases, with 12 bases sitting between them. CDR3 nucleotides: TGTGCCAGCAGTGATGGACAGTTAGTAGCTTTCTTT. It specifies CASSDGQLVAFF.

The chain is built from TRBV3-1 (or the pseudogene TRBV3-2) and TRBJ1-5, with TRBD1 matching 7 bases. CDR1 and CDR2 from the germline V gene are LGHDT and YNNKEL (reference sequence). CDR3 length: 14 amino acids. After removal of 4 bases from V and 2 bases from J, the junction contained 2 bases not matched to a gene. Written as DNA, the CDR3 is TGTGCCAGCAGCCTCACAGGGGGCAATCAGCCCCAGCATTTT. It is translated as CASSLTGGNQPQHF.